This TCR beta chain was obtained from a study of siplizumab effects on memory and regulatory T cells. Study-wide findings and caveats: Proliferating Tregs taken from siplizumab cultures were not shown to have a confirmed suppressive function.

Sequenced by immunoSEQ multiplex PCR; TCRdb stores in-frame clones only, minus some. The sample contains tens of thousands of clones, 80% to 95% of which appear only once. V was clipped by 2 bases and J by 0 bases, with 6 bases between them. Germline V gives CDR1 SGHDT, CDR2 YYEEEE. This CDR3 region has 15 residues. Comments on this clone: Its antigen is not known.

What was sequenced was CD8+ T cells sorted from blood. The receptor comes from a human donor in good health. The chain is built from TRBV5-6 and TRBJ2-6, with D uncertain. The CDR3 region is CASSFVGSGANVLTF. The CDR3, as DNA: TGTGCCAGCAGCTTCGTGGGCTCTGGGGCCAACGTCCTGACTTTC.